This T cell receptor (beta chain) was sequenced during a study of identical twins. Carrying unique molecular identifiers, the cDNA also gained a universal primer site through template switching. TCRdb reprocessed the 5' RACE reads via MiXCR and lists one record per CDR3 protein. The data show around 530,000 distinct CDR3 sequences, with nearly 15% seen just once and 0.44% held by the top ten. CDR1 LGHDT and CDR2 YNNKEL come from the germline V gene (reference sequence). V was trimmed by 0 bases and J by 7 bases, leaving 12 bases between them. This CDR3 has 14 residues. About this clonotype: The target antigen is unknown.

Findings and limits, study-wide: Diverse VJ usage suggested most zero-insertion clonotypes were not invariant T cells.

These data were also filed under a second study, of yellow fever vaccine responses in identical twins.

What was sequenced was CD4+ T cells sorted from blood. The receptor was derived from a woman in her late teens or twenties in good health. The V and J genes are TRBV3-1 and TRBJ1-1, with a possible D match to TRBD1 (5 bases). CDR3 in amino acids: CASSQDIWGFEAFF. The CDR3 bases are TGTGCCAGCAGCCAAGATATTTGGGGCTTTGAAGCTTTCTTT.